These 18 T cell receptor beta chains came from one sample sequenced in a study of human T cells and chemical hapten exposure. Time point reported: pre-sensitization, week 0. Treatment meaning: therapeutic diphenylcyclopropenone sensitization with weekly scalp DPC. MiXCR, applied by TCRdb to the RACE reads, yields one record per CDR3 protein. The data contain around 200,000 distinct CDR3 sequences, around 30% of them singletons. Sequencing used whole blood, obtained in connection with sensitization to the hapten diphenylcyclopropenone (DPC). These receptors all stem from a woman under 40 with alopecia areata. Some clones in this sample may be carry-over from other donors' samples.

The chain has TRBV7-9 and TRBJ1-2, with D hard to call. Trimming left V 0 bases short and J 2 bases short, with 13 bases between. Germline V gene sequence: CDR1 SEHNR, CDR2 FQNEAQ (reference sequence). CDR3 size: 16 residues. CDR3 region: CASSLAGEESNYGYTF. The CDR3 DNA is TGTGCCAGCAGCTTAGCGGGAGAGGAGTCGAACTATGGCTACACCTTC.

The chain combines TRBV9 with TRBJ2-1; 8 nucleotides line up with TRBD1. V shed 0 bases and J 3 bases; nucleotides not matched to a gene: 8. Germline CDR1 is SGDLS and CDR2 is YYNGEE. The CDR3 covers 17 residues. For the CDR3, the DNA is TGTGCCAGCAGCGTAGAGGCGCGGGACAGGTTCTACAATGAGCAGTTCTTC. Its translation is CASSVEARDRFYNEQFF.

The V gene is TRBV18, the J gene TRBJ2-5; D is perhaps TRBD2 (6 bases). CDR3 length: 13 amino acids. Germline-derived CDR1 and CDR2 are KGHSH and LQKENI. The ends were cut back, 5 bases at V and 2 bases at J, with 9 bases in the middle. The CDR3 DNA reads as TGTGCCAGCTCAGACGCGGGGCAAGAGACCCAGTACTTC. It translates to CASSDAGQETQYF.

This chain uses TRBV7-2 with TRBJ2-3; 7 nucleotides match TRBD2. With 3 bases clipped from V and 4 bases from J, the junction kept 4 bases outside the gene matches. This CDR3 is built from 14 residues. CDR1 is SGHTA, CDR2 FQGNSA, per germline. The CDR3 sequence is CASSFRAGPDTQYF. The CDR3 DNA reads as TGTGCCAGCAGCTTCCGAGCGGGGCCAGATACGCAGTATTTT.

A few counts support this clonotype. The V call is TRBV19, the J call TRBJ2-2, with 10 nucleotides matching TRBD2. With V trimmed by 5 bases and J by 4 bases, 7 bases remained unmatched. This CDR3 contains 16 residues. Looked up from germline, CDR1 is LNHDA and CDR2 is SQIVND (reference sequence). The DNA of the CDR3 is TGTGCCAGTAGTCTCCTAGCGGGGGCCGTCACCGGGGAGCTGTTTTTT. The encoded protein is CASSLLAGAVTGELFF.

This clonotype has a handful of counts. The rearrangement links TRBV20-1 to TRBJ2-7; D unclear. The germline V gene encodes CDR1 DFQATT and CDR2 SNEGSKA (reference sequence). V was clipped by 0 bases and J by 2 bases, with 11 bases between them. The CDR3 loop spans 14 amino acids. CDR3 bases: TGCAGTGCTAGAGACCCAAATAGGGCCTACGAGCAGTACTTC. It encodes CSARDPNRAYEQYF.

The chain has TRBV29-1 and TRBJ1-2; D is undetermined. Germline CDR1 SQVTM, CDR2 ANQGSEA. Trimming removed 4 bases from V and 1 base from J, with 10 bases in between. The CDR3 loop spans 13 amino acids. The CDR3 nucleotides are TGCAGCGTTGGATCGGGTCTTAACTATGGCTACACCTTC. It specifies CSVGSGLNYGYTF.

This clonotype was seen only once. CDR3 DNA sequence: TGTGCCAGCAGACAACAGGGGAGCGGGCCACCCCTCCACTTT. It specifies CASRQQGSGPPLHF. This chain joins TRBV3-1 and TRBJ1-6; 7 bases align to TRBD1. The CDR3 has 14 residues. Losses at the gene ends were 6 bases for V and 11 bases for J; bases not matched to a gene: 10. Germline CDR1 is LGHDT and CDR2 is YNNKEL (reference sequence).

For the CDR3, the DNA is TGTGCCATCAGCCCGGTTCACACCGGGGAGCTGTTTTTT. It is translated as CAISPVHTGELFF. The chain is built from TRBV10-3 and TRBJ2-2; unclear D gene. Germline-derived CDR1 and CDR2 are ENHRY and SYGVKD. V shed 6 bases and J shed 3 bases, with 8 bases lying between them. CDR3 length equals 13 residues.

Of note for this clonotype: Since a much larger clone is just one base distant, this may be a read error. V is TRBV6-5 and J is TRBJ1-2, with D unresolved. V lost 6 bases and J lost 1, with 3 bases in between. CDR3 length: 11 amino acids. Germline loops: CDR1 MNHEY, CDR2 SVGAGI. CDR3 region: CASRFNYGYTF. The CDR3, as DNA: TGTGCCAGCAGGTTTAACTATGGCTACACCTTC.

This clonotype was recorded at least ten times. This sequence joins TRBV7-3 and TRBJ2-3, with a tentative D call TRBD2 (6 bases). The V gene lost 2 bases and the J gene lost 0 bases, with 6 bases spanning the gap. The CDR3 is made up of 14 amino acids. Germline assignment: CDR1 SGHTA and CDR2 FQGTGA. CDR3 residues: CASSLGTSTDTQYF. In DNA, the CDR3 is TGTGCCAGCAGCTTAGGGACTAGCACAGATACGCAGTATTTT. Looking up the rest from reference TRBV7-3 and TRBJ2-3 gives the full variable domain: GAGVSQTPSNKVTEKGKYVELRCDPISGHTALYWYRQSLGQGPEFLIYFQGTGAADDSGLPNDRFFAVRPEGSVSTLKIQRTERGDSAVYLCASSLGTSTDTQYFGPGTRLTVL.

V usage is TRBV14 and J usage is TRBJ2-7, with 8 bases aligning to TRBD2. V lost 4 bases to trimming and J lost 2 bases; unmatched junction nucleotides: 7. The CDR3 loop spans 15 amino acids. Germline values: CDR1 SGHDN, CDR2 FVKESK. DNA for the CDR3: TGTGCCAGCAGCCCATCTGAGCGGGGGCCCTACGAGCAGTACTTC. It translates to CASSPSERGPYEQYF.

The rearrangement links TRBV7-2 to TRBJ1-1; 7 nucleotides line up with TRBD1. Germline lookup yields CDR1 SGHTA and CDR2 FQGNSA. This CDR3 has 15 amino acids. The J segment lost 2 bases and the V segment lost 1 base, leaving 4 bases of the junction unmatched. CDR3 sequence reads: CASSLGDSSNTEAFF. As DNA, the CDR3 is TGTGCCAGCAGCTTAGGGGACAGCTCAAACACTGAAGCTTTCTTT.

This clonotype was recorded a few times. The chain uses TRBV20-1 and TRBJ2-3, with TRBD2 identical over 8 bases. The CDR3 has 14 residues. Germline CDR1 reads DFQATT; CDR2 reads SNEGSKA (reference sequence). The V and J ends lost 6 bases and 4 bases, in that order; junction bases with no gene match: 9. This CDR3 reads CSATTAGGSDTQYF. CDR3 nucleotides: TGCAGTGCCACAACGGCGGGAGGCTCAGATACGCAGTATTTT.

The rearrangement links TRBV7-2 to TRBJ1-2; D is undetermined. The CDR3 is 13 residues long. V gave up 8 bases and J gave up 4 bases, with 14 bases separating them. Germline loops: CDR1 SGHTA, CDR2 FQGNSA. In DNA form, the CDR3 reads TGTGCCAGCGGAGGGATCTGGGGCTATGGCTACACCTTC. It specifies CASGGIWGYGYTF.

The chain has TRBV27 and TRBJ2-1, with no clear D. CDR3 length: 11 amino acids. Trimming cost V 3 bases and J 8 bases, with 5 bases left between them. CDR1 is MNHEY, CDR2 SMNVEV, per germline (reference sequence). As DNA, the CDR3 is TGTGCCAGCAGTTTTCGGGATGAGCAGTTCTTC. It specifies CASSFRDEQFF.

This clonotype was counted a few times. This rearrangement joins TRBV29-1 to TRBJ2-5; D might be TRBD2 (6 bases). The V gene lost 5 bases and the J gene lost 5 bases, with 15 bases spanning the gap. This CDR3 region has 13 residues. CDR1 and CDR2 from the germline V gene are SQVTM and ANQGSEA. CDR3 bases: TGCAGCGTTCTTGGGTACCGGGGGGAGACCCAGTACTTC. Its protein product is CSVLGYRGETQYF.

The gene calls are TRBV10-3 and TRBJ1-1; 10 nucleotides line up with TRBD1. The CDR3 is 16 amino acids. The junction had 7 bases not matched to a gene; V was cut back by 5 bases and J by 1 base. Per germline, CDR1 ENHRY and CDR2 SYGVKD. The CDR3 nucleotides are TGTGCCATCAGTTACGACAGGGGGCTAGGGAACACTGAAGCTTTCTTT. Encoded protein: CAISYDRGLGNTEAFF.